The 16 T cell receptor beta chains presented below share a single source sample, sequenced in a study of beta chain features in type 1 diabetes. All of the isolated RNA was reverse transcribed, so expressed TCRB transcripts were sequenced. The protocol was immunoSEQ multiplex PCR, while the TCRdb copy is restricted to in-frame clones and leaves out a portion. The repertoire holds a few hundred thousand clones, 8% to 13% seen once, with 0.015% to 0.02% in the top ten. The sequenced sample was naive CD4+ T cells from blood. These receptors originate from a young woman in good health.

V gene TRBV27 combines with J gene TRBJ2-3; D is uncertain. The CDR3 extends over 14 amino acids. V was pared by 3 bases and J by 4 bases, with 11 bases between. CDR1 MNHEY and CDR2 SMNVEV come from the germline V gene (reference sequence). DNA of the CDR3: TGTGCCAGCAGTTTGACTTCCCCCCCAGATACGCAGTATTTT. Translating it yields CASSLTSPPDTQYF.

J is TRBJ2-7 and V is TRBV7-9; maybe TRBD2 (6 bases). The CDR3 loop spans 15 amino acids. Germline CDR1 is SEHNR and CDR2 is FQNEAQ (reference sequence). The ends were cut back, 5 bases at V and 0 bases at J, with 14 bases in the middle. Here the CDR3 reads CASSISGLYSYEQYF. In nucleotides, the CDR3 is TGTGCCAGCAGCATTAGCGGTCTATACTCCTACGAGCAGTACTTC.

This chain links TRBV9 with TRBJ2-7; 7 nucleotides agree with TRBD1. The CDR3 runs to 14 residues. The germline V gene has CDR1 SGDLS and CDR2 YYNGEE. V was clipped by 4 bases and J by 10 bases; unmatched bases: 14. CDR3 loop: CASSPRDSSYSQYF. Here the CDR3 DNA reads TGTGCCAGCAGCCCGAGGGACAGTTCTTATAGTCAGTACTTC. Full variable domain (outside the CDR3, taken from reference TRBV9 and TRBJ2-7): DSGVTQTPKHLITATGQRVTLRCSPRSGDLSVYWYQQSLDQGLQFLIQYYNGEERAKGNILERFSAQQFPDLHSELNLSSLELGDSALYFCASSPRDSSYSQYFGPGTRLTVT.

The chain joins TRBV28 to TRBJ2-2; 7 nucleotides align to TRBD1. V lost 3 bases to trimming and J lost 4 bases; unmatched junction nucleotides: 5. In germline, CDR1 is MDHEN, CDR2 SYDVKM. CDR3 length equals 15 residues. The CDR3 here is CASSLRQGVTGELFF. DNA of the CDR3: TGTGCCAGCAGTTTGCGGCAGGGGGTCACCGGGGAGCTGTTTTTT.

This clone occurred a few times. The genes are TRBV5-6 and TRBJ1-4; weak D call: TRBD1 (6 bases). Germline CDR1 and CDR2: SGHDT and YYEEEE. This CDR3 contains 15 residues. Trimming took 2 bases from V and 3 from J, leaving 11 bases between them. CDR3 DNA sequence: TGTGCCAGCAGCTTTGTCAGGGGAGCTAATGAAAAACTGTTTTTT. Translating gives CASSFVRGANEKLFF.

A few counts support this clone. CDR3 protein: CAISDTTSGANVLTF. The DNA of the CDR3 is TGTGCCATCAGTGACACAACCTCTGGGGCCAACGTCCTGACTTTC. The chain combines TRBV10-3 with TRBJ2-6; D is undetermined. V was shortened by 3 bases and J by 0 bases, with 6 bases between the two germline ends. The CDR3 covers 15 residues. Per germline, CDR1 ENHRY and CDR2 SYGVKD.

This clone was observed a handful of times. This chain uses TRBV28 with TRBJ1-5; weak D call: TRBD1 (5 bases). The V end was cut by 5 bases, the J end by 5 bases, with 16 bases between. CDR1 MDHEN and CDR2 SYDVKM come from the germline V gene. The CDR3 runs to 15 residues. For the CDR3, the DNA is TGTGCCAGCAGTCGGGGCGGAGGGGCCCATCAGCCCCAGCATTTT. Translation gives CASSRGGGAHQPQHF.

This clone was observed a handful of times. The genes are TRBV7-8 and TRBJ2-3, with D maybe TRBD2 (5 bases). This CDR3 is 15 amino acids long. The germline V gene encodes CDR1 SGHVS and CDR2 FQNEAQ. V was clipped by 2 bases and J by 2 bases, with 11 bases between them. The CDR3 coding sequence is TGTGCCAGCAGCTTAATTGGACTGACCACAGATACGCAGTATTTT. As protein: CASSLIGLTTDTQYF.

Only a few counts were recorded for this clone. The J gene is TRBJ1-1, the V gene TRBV30; tentatively, D is TRBD1 (5 bases). The CDR3 sequence is 13 residues long. Trimming cost V 2 bases and J 1 base, with 8 bases left between them. CDR1 and CDR2 from the germline V gene are GTSNPN and SVGIG (reference sequence). CDR3 sequence (DNA): TGTGCCTGGAGTTTGACAGCGAACACTGAAGCTTTCTTT. Residues: CAWSLTANTEAFF.

This clone appeared a few times. The chain has TRBV21-1 and TRBJ2-3; the table's D call of TRBD2 was not tested on the DNA. TRBV21-1 is annotated as a pseudogene. The CDR3 spans 17 residues. This CDR3 reads CANPTPRGRLSTDTQYF. CDR3 nucleotide sequence: TGTGCCAACCCCACTCCGCGCGGGAGGCTCAGCACAGATACGCAGTATTTT.

This rearrangement joins TRBV7-2 to TRBJ1-5; D unclear. Germline V gene lookup returns CDR1 SGHTA and CDR2 FQGNSA. The CDR3 extends over 15 amino acids. V was pared by 5 bases and J by 7 bases, with 18 bases between. The CDR3, as DNA: TGTGCCAGCAGCCCTAGCGGTAGGAGGGTCCAGCCCCAGCATTTT. It yields the protein CASSPSGRRVQPQHF.

The chain carries TRBV7-3 and TRBJ2-2, with 9 bases aligning to TRBD2. The CDR3 has 15 residues. Germline lookup yields CDR1 SGHTA and CDR2 FQGTGA. V gave up 4 bases and J gave up 2 bases; unmatched junction bases: 2. The CDR3 nucleotides read TGTGCCAGCAGCTCGACTAGCGGAAACACCGGGGAGCTGTTTTTT. It encodes CASSSTSGNTGELFF.

This rearrangement joins TRBV9 to TRBJ2-3; 9 positions match TRBD1. Germline V gene lookup returns CDR1 SGDLS and CDR2 YYNGEE. V lost 2 bases, J lost 1 base, and 5 bases stayed unmatched. This CDR3 contains 16 residues. CDR3 amino acids: CASSVTGGVGTDTQYF. CDR3 sequence (DNA): TGTGCCAGCAGCGTGACAGGGGGAGTGGGCACAGATACGCAGTATTTT.

V and J are TRBV6-5 and TRBJ2-1, with D possibly matching TRBD1 (6 bases). V shed 5 bases and J shed 12 bases, with 23 bases lying between them. Germline V lookup: CDR1 MNHEY, CDR2 SVGAGI. The CDR3 length is 15 residues. The CDR3 loop is CASSALQGLFNGQFF. DNA of the CDR3: TGTGCCAGCAGTGCGTTACAGGGCCTCTTTAACGGGCAGTTCTTC.

The chain recombines TRBV4-2 with TRBJ2-5, with 7 bases lining up with TRBD2. Germline lookup yields CDR1 LGHNA and CDR2 YNFKEQ. J was trimmed by 3 bases and V by 0 bases; bases with no gene match: 13. The CDR3 runs 18 residues. The CDR3 nucleotides read TGTGCCAGCAGCCAAGATCTGAGGAGCGGGAATGGGAAAGAGACCCAGTACTTC. It specifies CASSQDLRSGNGKETQYF.

This clone was seen a handful of times. This chain joins TRBV2 and TRBJ2-1; perhaps TRBD2 as D (5 bases). This CDR3 is 16 amino acids long. Trimming cost V 4 bases and J 0 bases, with 13 bases left between them. Germline loops: CDR1 SNHLY, CDR2 FYNNEI. The CDR3 region has the DNA TGTGCCAGCAGTGTATCGGGATTTAGCTCCTACAATGAGCAGTTCTTC. Translation gives CASSVSGFSSYNEQFF.